The clone carrying this T cell receptor beta chain was counted once. Its antigen is still unknown. A much larger clone lies a single base off, so this may be a read error. This sample is part of a study of tumor and adjacent non-tumor tissue in lung cancer. RNA was extracted from bulk tissue without any cell sorting. Three rounds of nested PCR, following a modified ARM-PCR protocol, produced the TCRbeta library. TCRdb ran MiXCR on the multiplex PCR reads and lists one entry per CDR3 protein. The sample includes 60,000 to 90,000 distinct CDR3 sequences, about three quarters of them seen just once. Regarding the study as a whole: Tumor repertoires had a smaller top 100 clone share than normal lung. TCR diversity was significantly greater in tumor than normal lung tissue.

The sample consisted of lung tumor tissue. The sequence came from a woman in her forties or fifties with non-small cell lung cancer.

Here the CDR3 DNA reads TGTGCCAGCGAGAGGGTGGGCTCGGAGACCCAGTACTTC. This codes for CASERVGSETQYF. V usage is TRBV28 and J usage is TRBJ2-5; possible D gene TRBD2, 5 bases. The V gene's germline CDR1 is MDHEN and CDR2 SYDVKM. V lost 8 bases and J lost 5, with 15 bases in between. The CDR3 sequence is 13 residues long.